This T cell receptor beta chain stems from a study of T cells in Graves' hyperthyroidism and ophthalmopathy. Amplified regions were TCR beta CDR3 sequences from RNA transcripts. A first-round RT-PCR of the TCR CDR3 used the HTBI primer set. TCRdb independently ran MiXCR on the multiplex PCR reads; one entry per CDR3 protein. This table has about 640,000 distinct CDR3 sequences, about 14% appearing once. The V and J ends lost 1 base and 4 bases, in that order; junction bases with no gene match: 4. This CDR3 has 15 residues. Germline values: CDR1 LNHNV, CDR2 YYDKDF (reference sequence). Each diagnosis was grounded in clinical symptoms, serum thyroxine and TRAb, thyroid ultrasound, and orbital computed tomography. PBMCs were derived from roughly 10 ml fresh peripheral blood. With regard to this clonotype: Antigen: not known.

Study-wide points: Model output signaled ophthalmopathy a median roughly 6 months ahead of onset. Most thyroid clonotypes expanded above 0.001 were also detected in blood.

The chain is built from TRBV15 and TRBJ1-5, with 7 bases aligning to TRBD1. The sequenced material came from blood. The clonotype comes from a woman aged 50 to 60 with Graves' ophthalmopathy. Written as DNA, the CDR3 is TGTGCCACCAGCAGAGGGGCAGGGGGAAATCAGCCCCAGCATTTT. This encodes CATSRGAGGNQPQHF.